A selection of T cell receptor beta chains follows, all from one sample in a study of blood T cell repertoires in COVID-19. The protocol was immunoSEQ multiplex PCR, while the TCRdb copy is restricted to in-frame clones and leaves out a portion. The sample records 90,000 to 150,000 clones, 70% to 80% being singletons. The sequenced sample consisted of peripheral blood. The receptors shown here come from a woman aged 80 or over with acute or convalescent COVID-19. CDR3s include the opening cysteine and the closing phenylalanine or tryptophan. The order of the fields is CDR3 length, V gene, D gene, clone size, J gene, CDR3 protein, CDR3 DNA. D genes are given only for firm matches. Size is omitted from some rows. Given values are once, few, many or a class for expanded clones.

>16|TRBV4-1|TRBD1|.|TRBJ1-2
CASSQVGQGANYGYTF
TGCGCCAGCAGCCAAGTGGGACAGGGGGCTAACTATGGCTACACCTTC
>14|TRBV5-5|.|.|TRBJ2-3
CASSLQPGENTQYF
TGTGCCAGCAGCTTGCAACCCGGAGAGAATACGCAGTATTTT
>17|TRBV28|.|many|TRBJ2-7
CASSSPPSSRFSYEQYF
TGTGCCAGCAGTTCCCCCCCCTCCAGTCGATTCTCCTACGAGCAGTACTTC
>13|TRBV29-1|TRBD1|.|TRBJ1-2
CSVRRDRDDGYTF
TGCAGCGTCCGCCGGGACAGGGATGATGGCTACACCTTC
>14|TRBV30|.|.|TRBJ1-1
CAWSVGGLNTEAFF
TGTGCCTGGAGTGTGGGGGGTTTGAACACTGAAGCTTTCTTT
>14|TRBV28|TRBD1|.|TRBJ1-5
CASRTGTGSQPQHF
TGTGCCAGCAGGACTGGGACAGGGAGTCAGCCCCAGCATTTT
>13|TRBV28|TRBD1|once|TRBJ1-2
CASSFGQGYGYTF
TGTGCCAGCAGTTTCGGACAGGGGTATGGCTACACCTTC
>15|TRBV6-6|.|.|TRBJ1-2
CASSYGGAHEDGYTF
TGTGCCAGCAGTTACGGGGGGGCGCACGAGGATGGCTACACCTTC
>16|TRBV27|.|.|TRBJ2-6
CASSTLSSSGANVLTF
TGTGCCAGCAGTACCCTCTCTAGCTCTGGGGCCAACGTCCTGACTTTC
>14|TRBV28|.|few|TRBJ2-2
CASSPTGNTGELFF
TGTGCCAGCAGCCCAACAGGAAACACCGGGGAGCTGTTTTTT
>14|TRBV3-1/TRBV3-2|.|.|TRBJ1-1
CASSRSEGGTEAFF
TGTGCCAGCAGCCGGTCGGAGGGTGGAACTGAAGCTTTCTTT
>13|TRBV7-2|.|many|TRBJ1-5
CASSSEGLQPQHF
TGTGCCAGCAGCTCCGAAGGACTTCAGCCCCAGCATTTT
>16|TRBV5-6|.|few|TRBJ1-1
CASSLDLGGGGTEAFF
TGTGCCAGCAGCTTAGACCTCGGGGGAGGGGGCACTGAAGCTTTCTTT
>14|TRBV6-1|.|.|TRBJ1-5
CASSDRGYNQPQHF
TGTGCCAGCAGTGACAGGGGTTACAATCAGCCCCAGCATTTT
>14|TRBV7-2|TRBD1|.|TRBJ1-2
CASSSGQDLYGYTF
TGTGCCAGCAGCTCAGGACAGGACCTCTATGGCTACACCTTC
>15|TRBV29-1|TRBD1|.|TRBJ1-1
CSAIMTGARNTEAFF
TGCAGCGCGATCATGACAGGGGCCAGGAACACTGAAGCTTTCTTT